The clone carrying this T cell receptor beta chain turned up a few times. What it recognizes is unknown. Together with a sample-barcoded 5' primer, a J-beta primer mix was included in a second PCR lasting about 6 to 11 cycles. In TCRdb, the 5' RACE reads were re-called with MiXCR into one record per CDR3 protein. The sample yields 730,000 or so distinct CDR3 sequences, roughly 41% seen once. CDR3 length: 15 amino acids. Germline V gene lookup returns CDR1 SEHNR and CDR2 FQNEAQ (reference sequence). With 3 bases clipped from V and 7 bases from J, the junction kept 9 bases outside the gene matches. This specimen belongs to a study of blood T cells in healthy people across ages. Study-level information: Template-switching capture recovered about one barcoded beta molecule per two T cells.

Findings and caveats of the study: TCR beta diversity per million T cells fell roughly linearly with age.

V usage is TRBV7-9 and J usage is TRBJ2-3; 8 positions match TRBD2. Material: blood. The source is a woman aged 60-75 years in good health. The CDR3 coding sequence is TGTGCCAGCAGCTTTCGATCGGGGGGGACAAATACGCAGTATTTT. Protein product: CASSFRSGGTNTQYF.